This T cell receptor beta chain was documented in a study of T-cell reconstitution after alpha-beta-depleted transplantation in children. The CDR3 is 16 residues long. V lost 6 bases to trimming and J lost 4 bases; unmatched junction nucleotides: 12. Germline lookup yields CDR1 MNHEY and CDR2 SMNVEV (reference sequence). This clonotype occurred a few times. Preparation of the TCRbeta library was carried out with unique molecular identifiers. TCRdb itself ran the PCR reads through MiXCR, one entry per CDR3 protein. The table includes about a million distinct CDR3 sequences, about 30% detected once. The source of this sequence is a boy less than two years old who had a stem cell transplant for SCID, so the T cells may come from the graft donor. The chain carries TRBV27 and TRBJ1-1; TRBD1 aligns across 9 bases. The sample here was PBMCs, mostly from graft donor cells, taken 360 days after TCRalphabeta/CD19-depleted stem cell transplant. CDR3 region: CASRKTGTGIPTEAFF. CDR3 DNA: TGTGCCAGCAGAAAAACCGGGACAGGGATCCCCACTGAAGCTTTCTTT.